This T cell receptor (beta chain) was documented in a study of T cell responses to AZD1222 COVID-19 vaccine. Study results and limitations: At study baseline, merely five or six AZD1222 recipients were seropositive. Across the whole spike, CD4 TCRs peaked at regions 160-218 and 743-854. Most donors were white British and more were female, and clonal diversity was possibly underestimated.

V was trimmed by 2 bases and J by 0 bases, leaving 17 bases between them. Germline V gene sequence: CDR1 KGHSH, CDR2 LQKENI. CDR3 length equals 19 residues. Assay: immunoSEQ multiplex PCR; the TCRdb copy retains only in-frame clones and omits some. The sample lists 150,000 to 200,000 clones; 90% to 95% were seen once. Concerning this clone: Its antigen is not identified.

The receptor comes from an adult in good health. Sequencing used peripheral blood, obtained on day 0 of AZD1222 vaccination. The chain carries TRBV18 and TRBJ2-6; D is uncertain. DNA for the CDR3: TGTGCCAGCTCACCAATTCCCCCCAGCCCGTCCTCTGGGGCCAACGTCCTGACTTTC. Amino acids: CASSPIPPSPSSGANVLTF.